One T cell receptor (beta chain) is described in this entry. Its target is unknown. Looked up from germline, CDR1 is MNHNY and CDR2 is SVGAGI (reference sequence). With V trimmed by 2 bases and J by 2 bases, 9 bases remained unmatched. The CDR3 is 18 residues long. This record belongs to a study of T cell repertoires in cytomegalovirus infection. A single record per CDR3 protein comes from TCRdb applying MiXCR to the reads. The sample carries roughly 120,000 distinct CDR3 sequences, 30% to 35% recorded once. The sequence came from a human donor in good health (CMV status not recorded). Some clones in this sample may be carry-over from other donors' samples. The sample consisted of CD8+ T cells from cultured PBMCs, taken from culture after CMV antigen stimulation. The V gene is TRBV6-6, the J gene TRBJ1-4, with 9 nucleotides matching TRBD1. In nucleotides, the CDR3 is TGTGCCAGCAGTTACCGGGACAGGGAAGTGGAGACTAATGAAAAACTGTTTTTT. This sequence encodes CASSYRDREVETNEKLFF.